The T cell receptor beta chain described here comes from a study of blood T cell repertoires in COVID-19. Overall study context: The United States, Italy and Spain provided the acute and convalescent COVID-19 samples. Sources were T cells, B-cell-depleted T cells, or PBMCs; the material itself was cDNA or gDNA.

This CDR3 comprises 12 residues. CDR1 and CDR2 from the germline V gene are KGHSH and LQKENI. Trimming removed 4 bases at V and 5 bases at J, with 8 bases between. Authors' methods: Estimation of nucleated cell counts was performed using reference gene primer amplification. The repertoire was sequenced with immunoSEQ multiplex PCR; TCRdb's copy has only in-frame clones and lacks some. V and J calls and clone size are those listed in that table; D and trimming were worked out from the DNA. This table holds 150,000 or so clones, around 83% found once. V is TRBV18 and J is TRBJ1-1; D not resolved. Sequenced sample: peripheral blood. This clonotype originated in a woman aged 55-69 years with acute or convalescent COVID-19. The CDR3 here is CASSRRETEAFF. CDR3 in DNA: TGTGCCAGCTCACGTCGGGAAACTGAAGCTTTCTTT.